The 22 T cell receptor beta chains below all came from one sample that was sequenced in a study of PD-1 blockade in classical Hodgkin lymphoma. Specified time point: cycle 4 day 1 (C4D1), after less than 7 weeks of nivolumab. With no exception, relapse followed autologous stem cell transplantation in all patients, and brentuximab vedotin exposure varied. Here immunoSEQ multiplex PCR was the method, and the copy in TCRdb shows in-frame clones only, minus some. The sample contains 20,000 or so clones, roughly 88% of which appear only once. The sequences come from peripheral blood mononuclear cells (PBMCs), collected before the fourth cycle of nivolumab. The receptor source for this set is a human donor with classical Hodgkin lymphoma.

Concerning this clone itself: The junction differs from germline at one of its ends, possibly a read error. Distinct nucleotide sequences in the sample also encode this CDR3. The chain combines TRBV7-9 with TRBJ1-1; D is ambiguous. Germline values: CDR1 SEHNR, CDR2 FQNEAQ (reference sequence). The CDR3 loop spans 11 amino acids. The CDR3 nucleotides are TGTGCCAGCGAGTTGAACACCGAAGCTTTCTTT. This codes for CASELNTEAFF.

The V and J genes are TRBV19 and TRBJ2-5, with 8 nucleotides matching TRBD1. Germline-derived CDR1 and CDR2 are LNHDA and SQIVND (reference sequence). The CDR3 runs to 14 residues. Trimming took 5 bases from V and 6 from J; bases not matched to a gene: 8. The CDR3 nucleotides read TGTGCCAGTAGTTTGGACAGGGCCGGGAAGACCCAGTACTTC. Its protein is CASSLDRAGKTQYF.

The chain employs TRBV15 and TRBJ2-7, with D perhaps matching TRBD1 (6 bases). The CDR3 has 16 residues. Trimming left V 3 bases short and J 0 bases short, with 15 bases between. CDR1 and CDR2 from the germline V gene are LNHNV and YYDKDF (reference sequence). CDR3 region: CATSSSDRSPSYEQYF. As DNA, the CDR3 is TGTGCCACCAGCAGCAGCGACAGGTCCCCCTCCTACGAGCAGTACTTC. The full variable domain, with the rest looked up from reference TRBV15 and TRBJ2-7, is DAMVIQNPRYQVTQFGKPVTLSCSQTLNHNVMYWYQQKSSQAPKLLFHYYDKDFNNEADTPDNFQSRRPNTSFCFLDIRSPGLGDTAMYLCATSSSDRSPSYEQYFGPGTRLTVT.

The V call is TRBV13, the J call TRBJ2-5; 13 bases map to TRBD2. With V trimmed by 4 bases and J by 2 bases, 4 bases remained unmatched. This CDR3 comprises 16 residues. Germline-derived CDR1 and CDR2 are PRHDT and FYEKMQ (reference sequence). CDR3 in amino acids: CASSSGLAGYQETQYF. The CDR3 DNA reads TGTGCCAGCAGCTCGGGACTAGCGGGGTATCAAGAGACCCAGTACTTC.

The CDR3 here is CSVTGQEETQYF. The CDR3 coding sequence is TGCAGCGTGACAGGGCAGGAAGAGACCCAGTACTTC. The rearrangement links TRBV29-1 to TRBJ2-5; 7 nucleotides match TRBD1. After removal of 6 bases from V and 3 bases from J, the junction contained 4 bases not matched to a gene. The CDR3 loop spans 12 amino acids. Germline CDR1 SQVTM, CDR2 ANQGSEA.

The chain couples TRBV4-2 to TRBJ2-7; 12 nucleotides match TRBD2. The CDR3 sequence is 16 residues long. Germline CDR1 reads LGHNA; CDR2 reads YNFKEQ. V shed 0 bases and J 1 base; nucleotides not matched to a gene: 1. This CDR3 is CASSQDGLAGSYEQYF. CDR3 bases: TGTGCCAGCAGCCAAGACGGACTAGCGGGATCCTACGAGCAGTACTTC.

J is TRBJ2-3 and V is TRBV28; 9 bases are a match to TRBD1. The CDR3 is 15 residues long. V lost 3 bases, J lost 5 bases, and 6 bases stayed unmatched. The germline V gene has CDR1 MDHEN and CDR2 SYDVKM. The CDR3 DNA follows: TGTGCCAGCAGTTTCTCCGGGACAGGGTTAGATACGCAGTATTTT. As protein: CASSFSGTGLDTQYF.

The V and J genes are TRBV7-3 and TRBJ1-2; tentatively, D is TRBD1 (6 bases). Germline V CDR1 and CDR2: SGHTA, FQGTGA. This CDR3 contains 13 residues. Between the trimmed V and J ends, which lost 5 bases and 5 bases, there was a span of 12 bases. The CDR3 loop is CASSRGQTYGYTF. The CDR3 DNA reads TGTGCCAGCAGCCGAGGACAGACATATGGCTACACCTTC. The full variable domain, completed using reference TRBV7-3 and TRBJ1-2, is GAGVSQTPSNKVTEKGKYVELRCDPISGHTALYWYRQSLGQGPEFLIYFQGTGAADDSGLPNDRFFAVRPEGSVSTLKIQRTERGDSAVYLCASSRGQTYGYTFGSGTRLTVV.

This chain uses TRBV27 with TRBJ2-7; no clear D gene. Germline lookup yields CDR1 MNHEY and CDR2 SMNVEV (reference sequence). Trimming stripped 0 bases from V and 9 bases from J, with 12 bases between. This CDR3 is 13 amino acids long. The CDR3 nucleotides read TGTGCCAGCAGTTTATCCCCAAACTTTGGGCAGTACTTC. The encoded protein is CASSLSPNFGQYF.

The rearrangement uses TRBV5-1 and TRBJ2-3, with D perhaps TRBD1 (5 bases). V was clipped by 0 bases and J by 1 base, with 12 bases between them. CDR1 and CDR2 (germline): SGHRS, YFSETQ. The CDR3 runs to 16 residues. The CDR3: CASSLEVGLGTDTQYF. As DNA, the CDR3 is TGCGCCAGCAGCTTGGAGGTGGGGCTGGGCACAGATACGCAGTATTTT.

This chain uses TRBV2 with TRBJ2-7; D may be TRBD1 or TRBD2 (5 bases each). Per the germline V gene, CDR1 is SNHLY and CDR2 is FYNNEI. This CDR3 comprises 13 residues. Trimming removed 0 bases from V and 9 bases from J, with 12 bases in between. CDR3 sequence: CASSEAYSGRQYF. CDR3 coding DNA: TGTGCCAGCAGTGAAGCGTATTCGGGACGGCAGTACTTC.

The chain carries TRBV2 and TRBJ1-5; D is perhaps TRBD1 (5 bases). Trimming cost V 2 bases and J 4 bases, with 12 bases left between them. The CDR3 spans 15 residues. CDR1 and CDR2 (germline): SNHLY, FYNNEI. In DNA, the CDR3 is TGTGCCAGCAGTGAATTTCAGGGAAGGAATCAGCCCCAGCATTTT. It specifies CASSEFQGRNQPQHF.

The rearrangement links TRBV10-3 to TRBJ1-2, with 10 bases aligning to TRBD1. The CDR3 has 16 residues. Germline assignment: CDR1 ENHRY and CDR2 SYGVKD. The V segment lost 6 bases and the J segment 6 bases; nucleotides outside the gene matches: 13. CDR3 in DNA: TGTGCCATCAGCGAACGGAGCGGACAGGGGGTCCATGGCTACACCTTC. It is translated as CAISERSGQGVHGYTF.

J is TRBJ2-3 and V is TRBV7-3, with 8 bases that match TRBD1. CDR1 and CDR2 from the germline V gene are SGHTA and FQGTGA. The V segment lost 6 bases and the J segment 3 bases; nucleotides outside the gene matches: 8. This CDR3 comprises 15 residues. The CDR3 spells CASSLGQGGTDTQYF. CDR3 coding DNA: TGTGCCAGCAGTCTCGGACAGGGTGGGACAGATACGCAGTATTTT.

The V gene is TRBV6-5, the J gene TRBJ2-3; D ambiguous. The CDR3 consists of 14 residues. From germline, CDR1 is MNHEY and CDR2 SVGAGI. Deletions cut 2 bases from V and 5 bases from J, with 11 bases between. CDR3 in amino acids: CASSYTLNRDTQYF. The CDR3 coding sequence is TGTGCCAGCAGTTACACCCTTAACAGAGATACGCAGTATTTT.

CDR3 sequence reads: CASSPGLAGGQETQYF. Written as DNA, the CDR3 is TGTGCCAGCAGCCCGGGACTAGCGGGGGGACAAGAGACCCAGTACTTC. The chain is built from TRBV7-7 and TRBJ2-5; 15 bases are shared with TRBD2. The CDR3 is made up of 16 amino acids. Per germline, CDR1 SSHAT and CDR2 FNYEAQ (reference sequence). V trimming: 5 bases; J trimming: 2 bases; junction bases outside the gene matches: 3.

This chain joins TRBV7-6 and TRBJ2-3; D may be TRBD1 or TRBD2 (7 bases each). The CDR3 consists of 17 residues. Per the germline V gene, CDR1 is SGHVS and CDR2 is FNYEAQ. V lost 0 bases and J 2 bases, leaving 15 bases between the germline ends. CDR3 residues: CASSLASQGGITDTQYF. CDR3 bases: TGTGCCAGCAGCTTAGCGTCCCAGGGGGGGATCACAGATACGCAGTATTTT.

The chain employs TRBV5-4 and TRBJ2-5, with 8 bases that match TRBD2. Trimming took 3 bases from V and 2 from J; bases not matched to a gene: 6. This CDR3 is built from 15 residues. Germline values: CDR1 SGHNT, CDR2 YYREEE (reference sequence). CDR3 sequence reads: CASSWSGGSQETQYF. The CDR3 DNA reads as TGTGCCAGCAGCTGGTCGGGGGGGTCACAAGAGACCCAGTACTTC.

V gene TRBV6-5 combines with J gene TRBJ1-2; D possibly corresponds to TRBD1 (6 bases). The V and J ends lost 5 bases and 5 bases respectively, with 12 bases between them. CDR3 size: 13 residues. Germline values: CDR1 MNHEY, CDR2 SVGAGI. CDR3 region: CASSTGQSYGYTF. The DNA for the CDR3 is TGTGCCAGCAGTACCGGACAGTCTTATGGCTACACCTTC.

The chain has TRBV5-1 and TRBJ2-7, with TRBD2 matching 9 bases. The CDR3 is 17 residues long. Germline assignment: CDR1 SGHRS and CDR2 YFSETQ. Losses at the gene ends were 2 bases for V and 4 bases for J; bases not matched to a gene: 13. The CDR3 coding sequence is TGCGCCAGCAGCTTTTCTCCCGCGGGAGGGGAGAGATACGAGCAGTACTTC. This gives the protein CASSFSPAGGERYEQYF.

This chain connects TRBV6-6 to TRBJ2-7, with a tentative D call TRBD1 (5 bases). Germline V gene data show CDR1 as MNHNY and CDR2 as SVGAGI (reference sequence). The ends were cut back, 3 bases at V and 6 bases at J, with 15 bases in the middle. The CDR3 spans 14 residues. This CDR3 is CASSYTQGRREQYF. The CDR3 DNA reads TGTGCCAGCAGTTATACGCAGGGTCGCCGCGAGCAGTACTTC.

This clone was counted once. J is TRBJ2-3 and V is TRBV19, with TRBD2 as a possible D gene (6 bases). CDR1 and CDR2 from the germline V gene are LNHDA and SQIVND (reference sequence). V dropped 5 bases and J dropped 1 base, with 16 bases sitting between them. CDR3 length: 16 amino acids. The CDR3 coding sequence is TGTGCCAGTAGTTCCCCCCCCGGGAGCGGCACAGATACGCAGTATTTT. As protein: CASSSPPGSGTDTQYF.